The 23 T cell receptor beta chains listed next were all sequenced from one sample in a study of blood T cell repertoires in COVID-19. TCRdb's copy holds only in-frame clones and misses some; the assay was immunoSEQ multiplex PCR. The table records some 200,000 clones, around 84% of them present only once. The material sequenced was peripheral blood. These receptors were obtained from a human donor in a cohort sampled during active COVID-19.

V is TRBV28 and J is TRBJ1-1; a weak D match, TRBD1 (6 bases). This CDR3 has 15 residues. Trimming stripped 3 bases from V and 1 base from J, with 12 bases between. Germline CDR1 is MDHEN and CDR2 is SYDVKM. The CDR3 loop reads CASSLGGRANTEAFF. As DNA, the CDR3 is TGTGCCAGCAGTTTGGGGGGGCGAGCGAACACTGAAGCTTTCTTT. The variable domain in full, with the rest retrieved from reference TRBV28 and TRBJ1-1, is DVKVTQSSRYLVKRTGEKVFLECVQDMDHENMFWYRQDPGLGLRLIYFSYDVKMKEKGDIPEGYSVSREKKERFSLILESASTNQTSMYLCASSLGGRANTEAFFGQGTRLTVV.

This rearrangement joins TRBV27 to TRBJ1-5; D is uncertain. V gave up 2 bases and J gave up 4 bases, with 6 bases separating them. This CDR3 contains 13 residues. The germline V gene has CDR1 MNHEY and CDR2 SMNVEV (reference sequence). CDR3 bases: TGTGCCAGCAGTTTAATAGAGAATCAGCCCCAGCATTTT. Translated, it gives CASSLIENQPQHF.

The J gene is TRBJ2-7, the V gene TRBV7-2; possibly TRBD1 for D (6 bases). The CDR3 has 15 residues. Germline V gives CDR1 SGHTA, CDR2 FQGNSA. V lost 1 base and J 2 bases, leaving 12 bases between the germline ends. CDR3 sequence: CASSLEGQRPYEQYF. The CDR3 DNA is TGTGCCAGCAGCTTAGAAGGACAGCGACCCTACGAGCAGTACTTC.

The rearrangement joins TRBV2 to TRBJ2-1, with 7 positions matching TRBD1. The CDR3 extends over 13 amino acids. V was clipped by 11 bases and J by 8 bases; unmatched bases: 12. Germline assignment: CDR1 SNHLY and CDR2 FYNNEI. The CDR3 DNA reads TGTGCCGGGCGGACAGGCCCCCACGATGAGCAGTTCTTC. Protein product: CAGRTGPHDEQFF.

CDR3 DNA: TGCGCCAGCAGCCAAGAAAGGACAGGGTTCGGGGAGCTGTTTTTT. Translation: CASSQERTGFGELFF. The chain is built from TRBV4-3 and TRBJ2-2; 8 bases agree with TRBD1. CDR3 length equals 15 residues. Germline V gene lookup returns CDR1 LGHNA and CDR2 YSLEER. V shed 0 bases and J 7 bases; nucleotides not matched to a gene: 4.

The chain combines TRBV2 with TRBJ1-4; D is possibly TRBD1 (5 bases). Germline V CDR1 and CDR2: SNHLY, FYNNEI. V was shortened by 6 bases and J by 5 bases, with 13 bases between the two germline ends. The CDR3 extends over 14 amino acids. CDR3 in amino acids: CASRVDSTNEKLFF. CDR3 nucleotides: TGTGCCAGCAGAGTCGACAGCACGAATGAAAAACTGTTTTTT. Drawing the rest from reference TRBV2 and TRBJ1-4, the complete variable domain is EPEVTQTPSHQVTQMGQEVILRCVPISNHLYFYWYRQILGQKVEFLVSFYNNEISEKSEIFDDQFSVERPDGSNFTLKIRSTKLEDSAMYFCASRVDSTNEKLFFGSGTQLSVL.

The chain employs TRBV18 and TRBJ2-3, with 7 bases fitting TRBD1. V gave up 4 bases and J gave up 2 bases; unmatched junction bases: 9. The germline CDR1 and CDR2 sequences are KGHSH and LQKENI. This CDR3 contains 16 residues. The CDR3 sequence: CASSQIWDRSTDTQYF. CDR3 bases: TGTGCCAGCTCACAAATTTGGGACAGATCCACAGATACGCAGTATTTT.

This clone was counted a few times. The chain employs TRBV5-4 and TRBJ2-7; possibly TRBD2 for D (6 bases). Trimming pared 2 bases from V and 4 bases from J, leaving 16 bases between. This CDR3 has 15 amino acids. Germline CDR1 reads SGHNT; CDR2 reads YYREEE (reference sequence). CDR3 sequence reads: CASSFDTSHFYEQYF. The CDR3 DNA is TGTGCCAGCAGCTTCGATACTAGCCACTTTTACGAGCAGTACTTC.

J is TRBJ1-5 and V is TRBV19; 7 nucleotides agree with TRBD1. Germline CDR1 reads LNHDA; CDR2 reads SQIVND (reference sequence). The CDR3 sequence is 20 residues long. Trimming at V came to 8 bases and at J to 0 bases, leaving 22 bases not matched to a gene. In DNA form, the CDR3 reads TGTGCCAGTTCCTCCTCAAGAGGGCCAGGGGGTCTATTTAGCAATCAGCCCCAGCATTTT. It specifies CASSSSRGPGGLFSNQPQHF.

J is TRBJ1-2 and V is TRBV28; 8 bases align to TRBD1. Trimming at V came to 1 base and at J to 3 bases, leaving 4 bases not matched to a gene. CDR3 length: 15 amino acids. Germline values: CDR1 MDHEN, CDR2 SYDVKM. In DNA, the CDR3 is TGTGCCAGCAGTTTATCAGGGGGCGCATACTATGGCTACACCTTC. Its protein is CASSLSGGAYYGYTF.

V and J are TRBV6-2 or TRBV6-3 and TRBJ1-2; TRBD1 might be the D (5 bases). V was pared by 0 bases and J by 3 bases, with 14 bases between. This CDR3 is 16 amino acids long. Germline CDR1 is MNHEY and CDR2 is SVGEGT. The DNA for the CDR3 is TGTGCCAGCAGTTACTCGGGCAACAGGCCCTACTATGGCTACACCTTC. This codes for CASSYSGNRPYYGYTF.

This clone was counted once. The chain links TRBV7-9 to TRBJ2-7, with a possible D match to TRBD2 (5 bases). Germline CDR1 is SEHNR and CDR2 is FQNEAQ (reference sequence). V was shortened by 8 bases and J by 7 bases, with 12 bases between the two germline ends. The CDR3 has 11 amino acids. The CDR3 protein is CASALGGEQYF. DNA of the CDR3: TGTGCCAGCGCTCTTGGCGGGGAGCAGTACTTC.

This chain links TRBV2 with TRBJ2-5; no clear D. The CDR3 has 13 amino acids. V lost 7 bases and J 7 bases, leaving 16 bases between the germline ends. Germline values: CDR1 SNHLY, CDR2 FYNNEI. DNA for the CDR3: TGTGCCAGCAACCCCCCCTCTCCGAGGACCCAGTACTTC. Amino acid sequence: CASNPPSPRTQYF.

The sample holds a few counts of this clone. The chain recombines TRBV15 with TRBJ1-1, with a possible D match to TRBD1 (5 bases). CDR3 length: 12 amino acids. Per germline, CDR1 LNHNV and CDR2 YYDKDF (reference sequence). Trimming removed 7 bases from V and 3 bases from J, with 9 bases in between. CDR3 region: CATTRGYTEAFF. CDR3 bases: TGTGCCACCACGCGGGGGTACACTGAAGCTTTCTTT.

V and J are TRBV28 and TRBJ2-2; D possibly corresponds to TRBD1 (5 bases). Trimming pared 5 bases from V and 6 bases from J, leaving 16 bases between. Germline lookup yields CDR1 MDHEN and CDR2 SYDVKM. CDR3 length: 15 amino acids. CDR3: CASSNQGQGAGELFF. CDR3 DNA: TGTGCCAGCAGTAACCAGGGCCAAGGGGCCGGGGAGCTGTTTTTT.

This chain connects TRBV28 to TRBJ1-2; D is uncertain. V was cut by 4 bases and J by 0 bases, with 15 bases left in between. Germline CDR1 and CDR2: MDHEN and SYDVKM. The CDR3 has 16 residues. The CDR3 loop is CASSWVGGQTNYGYTF. In DNA, the CDR3 is TGTGCCAGCAGTTGGGTAGGCGGCCAGACTAACTATGGCTACACCTTC.

The chain combines TRBV4-2 with TRBJ2-2; tentative D call: TRBD2 (7 bases). Germline V gene sequence: CDR1 LGHNA, CDR2 YNFKEQ. CDR3 size: 16 residues. V lost 1 base, J lost 5 bases, and 14 bases lay in between. Written as DNA, the CDR3 is TGTGCCAGCAGCCAAGTACGGGGGGCCGAGACCGGGGAGCTGTTTTTT. Its protein product is CASSQVRGAETGELFF.

Details on this clone: Other DNA sequences from this sample encode an identical CDR3 as well. V is TRBV7-2 and J is TRBJ2-3; 8 bases are shared with TRBD1. In germline, CDR1 is SGHTA, CDR2 FQGNSA. The CDR3 extends over 15 amino acids. Unmatched junction bases numbered 2, after V lost 3 bases and J lost 0 bases. CDR3 sequence (DNA): TGTGCCAGCAGCTTGACAGGGGTTAGCACAGATACGCAGTATTTT. This translates into CASSLTGVSTDTQYF.

CDR3 in amino acids: CASSFPAQGASYEQYF. The CDR3 DNA reads TGTGCCAGCAGTTTCCCCGCACAGGGGGCCTCCTACGAGCAGTACTTC. V is TRBV28 and J is TRBJ2-7; 9 bases align to TRBD1. Germline CDR1 MDHEN, CDR2 SYDVKM. The CDR3 is 16 amino acids. Trimming took 3 bases from V and 0 from J; bases not matched to a gene: 6.

This chain links TRBV5-6 with TRBJ2-5, with TRBD1 matching over 10 bases. The V gene's germline CDR1 is SGHDT and CDR2 YYEEEE. CDR3 size: 15 residues. J lost 6 bases, V lost 4 bases, and 9 bases had no gene match. The CDR3 DNA reads as TGTGCCAGCAGCCAACGGGACAGGGGATATCAGACCCAGTACTTC. Translating gives CASSQRDRGYQTQYF. The variable domain in full, with the rest retrieved from reference TRBV5-6 and TRBJ2-5, is DAGVTQSPTHLIKTRGQQVTLRCSPKSGHDTVSWYQQALGQGPQFIFQYYEEEERQRGNFPDRFSGHQFPNYSSELNVNALLLGDSALYLCASSQRDRGYQTQYFGPGTRLLVL.

This chain links TRBV19 with TRBJ2-5; TRBD1 might be the D (7 bases). Trimming cost V 3 bases and J 5 bases, with 16 bases left between them. The CDR3 consists of 15 residues. Germline CDR1 LNHDA, CDR2 SQIVND (reference sequence). The CDR3 is CASSIWGRGDETQYF. The CDR3 DNA follows: TGTGCCAGTAGTATTTGGGGCAGGGGGGACGAGACCCAGTACTTC.

CDR3 DNA sequence: TGTGCCAGCAGCCCCCTAAAGCAGGGGGTCTGGGAAAAACTGTTTTTT. Its translation: CASSPLKQGVWEKLFF. The chain recombines TRBV28 with TRBJ1-4; 7 nucleotides align to TRBD1. The V gene end was trimmed by 6 bases and the J gene end by 8 bases; junction bases not matched to a gene: 15. CDR3 size: 16 residues. Germline loops: CDR1 MDHEN, CDR2 SYDVKM. Combining the CDR3 with reference TRBV28 and TRBJ1-4 gives the whole variable domain DVKVTQSSRYLVKRTGEKVFLECVQDMDHENMFWYRQDPGLGLRLIYFSYDVKMKEKGDIPEGYSVSREKKERFSLILESASTNQTSMYLCASSPLKQGVWEKLFFGSGTQLSVL.

The sample holds a few counts of this clone. V is TRBV4-2 and J is TRBJ1-5; D gene uncertain. The CDR3 spans 13 residues. In germline, CDR1 is LGHNA, CDR2 YNFKEQ. Trimming took off 1 base at V and 7 bases at J, with 8 bases between the two ends. This CDR3 reads CASSQGAWQPQHF. The DNA of the CDR3 is TGTGCCAGCAGCCAAGGGGCCTGGCAGCCCCAGCATTTT.